The 2 T cell receptor beta chains presented below share a single source sample, sequenced in a study of blood T cell repertoires in COVID-19 (dated by TCRdb to the early 2020s). Library method: the immunoSEQ multiplex PCR assay. TCRdb holds this immuneACCESS table with in-frame rearrangements only. Some clones are missing; in checked studies, unresolved V genes explain under half, and the rest has no known cause. Recorded for this sample are approximately 210,000 clones; over 75% of them occurred a single time. The ten largest clones capture about 4.5% of the sample. The sample was PBMCs or T cells enriched from blood (not recorded which). The origin of the receptors is a man aged 25-45 years with acute COVID-19.

The rearrangement joins TRBV18 to TRBJ1-2; a weak D match, TRBD1 (5 bases). Germline CDR1 KGHSH, CDR2 LQKENI. V lost 4 bases to trimming and J lost 0 bases, with 12 bases between them. The CDR3 totals 15 residues. DNA for the CDR3: TGTGCCAGCTCACTCGCTCGACAGACTAACTATGGCTACACCTTC. The encoded protein is CASSLARQTNYGYTF. Based on the CDR3 plus reference TRBV18 and TRBJ1-2, the full variable domain is NAGVMQNPRHLVRRRGQEARLRCSPMKGHSHVYWYRQLPEEGLKFMVYLQKENIIDESGMPKERFSAEFPKEGPSILRIQQVVRGDSAAYFCASSLARQTNYGYTFGSGTRLTVV.

This clone was seen only once. The chain is built from TRBV7-9 and TRBJ2-7; 8 nucleotides line up with TRBD2. The germline CDR1 and CDR2 sequences are SEHNR and FQNEAQ (reference sequence). The CDR3 is made up of 14 amino acids. After removal of 5 bases from V and 2 bases from J, the junction contained 5 bases not matched to a gene. The CDR3 spells CASSTGLVTYEQYF. CDR3 coding DNA: TGTGCCAGCAGCACGGGACTAGTTACCTACGAGCAGTACTTC.